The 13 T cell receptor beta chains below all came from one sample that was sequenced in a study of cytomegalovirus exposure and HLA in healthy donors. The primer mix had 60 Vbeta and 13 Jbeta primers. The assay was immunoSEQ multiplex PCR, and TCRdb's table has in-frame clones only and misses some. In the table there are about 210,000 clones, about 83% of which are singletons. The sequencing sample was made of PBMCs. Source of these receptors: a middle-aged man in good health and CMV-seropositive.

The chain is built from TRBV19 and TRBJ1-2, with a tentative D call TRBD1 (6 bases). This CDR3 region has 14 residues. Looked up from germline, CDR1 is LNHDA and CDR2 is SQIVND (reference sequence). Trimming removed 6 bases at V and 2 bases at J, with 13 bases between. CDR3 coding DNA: TGTGCCAGTAGGATTGACAGGAGGAACTATGGCTACACCTTC. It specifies CASRIDRRNYGYTF.

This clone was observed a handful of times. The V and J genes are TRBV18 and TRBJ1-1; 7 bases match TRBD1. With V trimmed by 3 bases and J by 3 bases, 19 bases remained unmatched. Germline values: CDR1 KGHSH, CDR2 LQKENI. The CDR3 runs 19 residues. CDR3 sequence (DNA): TGTGCCAGCTCACCCTATCCCTTTGGACAGGCCGACCCGCACACTGAAGCTTTCTTT. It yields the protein CASSPYPFGQADPHTEAFF.

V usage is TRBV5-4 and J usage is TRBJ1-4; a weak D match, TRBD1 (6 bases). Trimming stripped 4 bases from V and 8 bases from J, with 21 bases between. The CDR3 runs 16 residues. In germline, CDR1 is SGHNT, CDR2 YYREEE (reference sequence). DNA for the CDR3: TGTGCCAGCAGCCCGGGGCCGACAGGTCCCGGGGAAAAACTGTTTTTT. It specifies CASSPGPTGPGEKLFF.

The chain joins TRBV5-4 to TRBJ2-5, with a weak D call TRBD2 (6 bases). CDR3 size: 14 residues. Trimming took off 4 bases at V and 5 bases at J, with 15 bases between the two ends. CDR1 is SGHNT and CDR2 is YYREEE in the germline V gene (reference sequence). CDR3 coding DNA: TGTGCCAGCAGCGTGGGGGACTTCCCGGAGACCCAGTACTTC. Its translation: CASSVGDFPETQYF.

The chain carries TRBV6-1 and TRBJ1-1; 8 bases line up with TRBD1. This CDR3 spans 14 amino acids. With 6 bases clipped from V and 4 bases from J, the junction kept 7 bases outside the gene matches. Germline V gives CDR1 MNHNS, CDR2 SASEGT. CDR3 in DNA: TGTGCCAGCAGCGGGTACAGGGGGAGCACTGAAGCTTTCTTT. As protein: CASSGYRGSTEAFF.

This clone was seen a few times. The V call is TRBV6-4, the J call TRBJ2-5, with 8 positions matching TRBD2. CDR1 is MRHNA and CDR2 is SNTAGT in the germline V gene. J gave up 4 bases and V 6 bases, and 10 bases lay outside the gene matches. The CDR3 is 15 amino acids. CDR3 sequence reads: CASSRRGAFGETQYF. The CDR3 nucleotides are TGTGCCAGCAGCAGGCGGGGGGCGTTTGGAGAGACCCAGTACTTC.

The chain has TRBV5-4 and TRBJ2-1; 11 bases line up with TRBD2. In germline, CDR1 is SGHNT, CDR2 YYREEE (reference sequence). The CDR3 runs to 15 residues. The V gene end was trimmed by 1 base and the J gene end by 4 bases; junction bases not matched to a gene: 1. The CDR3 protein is CASSLSSGRYNEQFF. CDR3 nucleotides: TGTGCCAGCAGCTTGTCTAGCGGGAGGTACAATGAGCAGTTCTTC.

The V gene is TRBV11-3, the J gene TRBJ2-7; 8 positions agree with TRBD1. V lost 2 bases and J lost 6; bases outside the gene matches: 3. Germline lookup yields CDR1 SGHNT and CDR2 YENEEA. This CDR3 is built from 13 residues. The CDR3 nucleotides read TGTGCCAGCAGCTTAATCACAGGGGGCGAGCAGTACTTC. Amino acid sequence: CASSLITGGEQYF.

The CDR3 DNA sequence: TGTGCCAGCAGCTCCCGGTTTCACGAGCAGTACTTC. Translated, it gives CASSSRFHEQYF. V is TRBV5-6 and J is TRBJ2-7; D not resolved. This CDR3 region has 12 residues. The germline V gene has CDR1 SGHDT and CDR2 YYEEEE. Between the trimmed V and J ends, which lost 3 bases and 5 bases, there was a span of 9 bases.

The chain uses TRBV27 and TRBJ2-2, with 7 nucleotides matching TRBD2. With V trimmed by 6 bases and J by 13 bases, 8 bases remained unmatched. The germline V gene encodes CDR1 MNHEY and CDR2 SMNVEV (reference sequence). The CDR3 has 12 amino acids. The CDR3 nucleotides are TGTGCCAGCAGGGGGGGGAGGGGCGGGCTGTTTTTT. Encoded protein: CASRGGRGGLFF.

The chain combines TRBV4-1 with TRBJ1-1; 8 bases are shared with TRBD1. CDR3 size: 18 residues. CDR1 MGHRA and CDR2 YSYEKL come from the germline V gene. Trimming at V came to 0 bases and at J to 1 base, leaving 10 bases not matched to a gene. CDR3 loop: CASSQEGRGLDKNTEAFF. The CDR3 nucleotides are TGCGCCAGCAGCCAAGAGGGCAGGGGGCTCGATAAGAACACTGAAGCTTTCTTT.

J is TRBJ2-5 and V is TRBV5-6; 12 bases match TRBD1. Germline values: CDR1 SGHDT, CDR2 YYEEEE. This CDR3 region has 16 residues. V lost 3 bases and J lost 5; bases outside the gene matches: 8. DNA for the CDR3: TGTGCCAGCAGCTCGGGACAGGGGGCGACGAGGGAGACCCAGTACTTC. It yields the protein CASSSGQGATRETQYF.

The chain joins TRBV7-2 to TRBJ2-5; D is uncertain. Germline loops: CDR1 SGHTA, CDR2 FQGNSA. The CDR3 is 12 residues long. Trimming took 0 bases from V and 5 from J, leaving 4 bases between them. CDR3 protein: CASSLAGETQYF. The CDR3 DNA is TGTGCCAGCAGCTTAGCGGGCGAGACCCAGTACTTC.